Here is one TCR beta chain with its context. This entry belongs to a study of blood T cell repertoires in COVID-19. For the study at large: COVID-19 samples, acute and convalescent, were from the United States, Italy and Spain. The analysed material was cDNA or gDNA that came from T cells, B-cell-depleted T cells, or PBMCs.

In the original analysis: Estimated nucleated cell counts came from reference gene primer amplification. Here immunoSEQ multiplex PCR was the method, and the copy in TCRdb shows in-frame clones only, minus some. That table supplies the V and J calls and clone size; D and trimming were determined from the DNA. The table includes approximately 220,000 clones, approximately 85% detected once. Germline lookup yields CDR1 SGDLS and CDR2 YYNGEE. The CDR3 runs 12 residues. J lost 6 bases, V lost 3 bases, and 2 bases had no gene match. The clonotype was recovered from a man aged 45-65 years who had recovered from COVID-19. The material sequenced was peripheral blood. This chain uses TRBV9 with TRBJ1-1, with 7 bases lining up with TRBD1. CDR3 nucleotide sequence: TGTGCCAGCAGCGGACAGGGTGCTGAAGCTTTCTTT. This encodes CASSGQGAEAFF. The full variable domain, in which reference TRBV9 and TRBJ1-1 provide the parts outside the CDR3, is DSGVTQTPKHLITATGQRVTLRCSPRSGDLSVYWYQQSLDQGLQFLIQYYNGEERAKGNILERFSAQQFPDLHSELNLSSLELGDSALYFCASSGQGAEAFFGQGTRLTVV.